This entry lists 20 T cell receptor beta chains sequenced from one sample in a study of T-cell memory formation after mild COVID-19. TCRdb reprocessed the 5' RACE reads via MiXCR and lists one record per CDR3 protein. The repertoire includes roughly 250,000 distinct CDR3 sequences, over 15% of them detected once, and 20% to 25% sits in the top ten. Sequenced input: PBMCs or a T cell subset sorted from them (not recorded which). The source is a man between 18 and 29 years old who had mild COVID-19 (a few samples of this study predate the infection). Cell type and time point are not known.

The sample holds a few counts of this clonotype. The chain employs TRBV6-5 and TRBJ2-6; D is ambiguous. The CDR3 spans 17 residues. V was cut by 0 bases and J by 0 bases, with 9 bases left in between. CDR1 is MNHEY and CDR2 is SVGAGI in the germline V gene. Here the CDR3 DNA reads TGTGCCAGCAGTTACTCTACAGCCCGCTCTGGGGCCAACGTCCTGACTTTC. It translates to CASSYSTARSGANVLTF.

This CDR3 reads CASSYSRLAKNIQYF. CDR3 sequence (DNA): TGTGCCAGCAGTTACTCTCGGTTAGCCAAAAACATTCAGTACTTC. V is TRBV6-5 and J is TRBJ2-4, with unresolved D. The V gene's germline CDR1 is MNHEY and CDR2 SVGAGI. V was shortened by 0 bases and J by 0 bases, with 6 bases between the two germline ends. CDR3 length: 15 residues.

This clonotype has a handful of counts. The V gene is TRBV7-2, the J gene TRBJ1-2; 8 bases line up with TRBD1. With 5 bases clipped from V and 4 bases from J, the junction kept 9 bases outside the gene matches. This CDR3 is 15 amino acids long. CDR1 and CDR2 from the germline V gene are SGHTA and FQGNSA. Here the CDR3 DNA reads TGTGCCAGCAGCCCCGCAGGGGGCGAGGGCTATGGCTACACCTTC. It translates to CASSPAGGEGYGYTF.

CDR3 protein: CASGDRANEKLFF. The CDR3 DNA follows: TGTGCCAGCGGGGACAGGGCTAATGAAAAACTGTTTTTT. The rearrangement links TRBV7-9 to TRBJ1-4; 9 positions match TRBD1. CDR1 and CDR2 (germline): SEHNR, FQNEAQ (reference sequence). CDR3 length equals 13 residues. V dropped 8 bases and J dropped 3; count of bases not matched to a gene: 1.

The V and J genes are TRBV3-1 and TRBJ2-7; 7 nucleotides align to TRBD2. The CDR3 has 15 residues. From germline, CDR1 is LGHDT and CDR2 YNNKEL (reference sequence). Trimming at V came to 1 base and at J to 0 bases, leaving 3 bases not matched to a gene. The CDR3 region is CASSQVRGSSYEQYF. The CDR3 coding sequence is TGTGCCAGCAGCCAAGTACGCGGGAGCTCCTACGAGCAGTACTTC.

The CDR3 coding sequence is TGCGCCAGCAGCGCACAAGCCGGGCGACTGAACACTGAAGCTTTCTTT. Protein sequence: CASSAQAGRLNTEAFF. This chain uses TRBV5-1 with TRBJ1-1; no clear D gene. There are 16 residues in the CDR3. Trimming removed 4 bases from V and 0 bases from J, with 16 bases in between. Germline CDR1 SGHRS, CDR2 YFSETQ.

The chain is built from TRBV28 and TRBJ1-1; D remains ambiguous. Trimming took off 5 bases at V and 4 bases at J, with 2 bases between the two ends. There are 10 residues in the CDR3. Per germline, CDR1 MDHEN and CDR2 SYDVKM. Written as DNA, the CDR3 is TGTGCCAGCAGTATCACTGAAGCTTTCTTT. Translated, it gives CASSITEAFF.

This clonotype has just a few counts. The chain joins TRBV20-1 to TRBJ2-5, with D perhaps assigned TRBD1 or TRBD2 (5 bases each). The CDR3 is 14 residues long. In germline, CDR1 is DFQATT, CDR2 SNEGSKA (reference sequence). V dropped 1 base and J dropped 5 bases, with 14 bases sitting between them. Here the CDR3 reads CSARGETVVETQYF. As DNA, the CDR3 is TGCAGTGCTAGAGGGGAGACAGTCGTCGAGACCCAGTACTTC.

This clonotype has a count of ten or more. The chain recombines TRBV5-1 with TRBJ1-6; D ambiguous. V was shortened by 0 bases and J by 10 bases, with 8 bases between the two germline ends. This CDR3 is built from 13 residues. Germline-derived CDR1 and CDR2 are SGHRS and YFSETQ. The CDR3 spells CASSLAGRSPLHF. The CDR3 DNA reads TGCGCCAGCAGCTTGGCAGGACGATCACCCCTCCACTTT.

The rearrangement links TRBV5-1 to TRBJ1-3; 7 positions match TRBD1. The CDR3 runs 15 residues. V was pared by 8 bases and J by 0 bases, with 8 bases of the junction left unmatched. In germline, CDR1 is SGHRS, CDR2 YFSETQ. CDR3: CASGTGVSSGNTIYF. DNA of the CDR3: TGCGCCAGTGGTACAGGGGTCTCCTCTGGAAACACCATATATTTT.

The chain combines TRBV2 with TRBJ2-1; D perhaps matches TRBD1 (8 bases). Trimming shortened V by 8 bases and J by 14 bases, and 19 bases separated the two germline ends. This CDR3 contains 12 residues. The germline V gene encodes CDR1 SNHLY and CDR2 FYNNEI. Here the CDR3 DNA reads TGTGCCAGCGGACTCACAGGGGGGGTGGAGTTCTTC. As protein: CASGLTGGVEFF.

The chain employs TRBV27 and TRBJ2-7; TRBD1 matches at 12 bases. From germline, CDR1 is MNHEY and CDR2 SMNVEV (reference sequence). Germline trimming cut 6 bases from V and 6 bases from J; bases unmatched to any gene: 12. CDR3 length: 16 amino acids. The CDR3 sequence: CASSGARDRGLGEQYV. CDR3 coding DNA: TGTGCCAGCAGCGGAGCAAGGGACAGGGGGCTCGGCGAGCAGTACGTC.

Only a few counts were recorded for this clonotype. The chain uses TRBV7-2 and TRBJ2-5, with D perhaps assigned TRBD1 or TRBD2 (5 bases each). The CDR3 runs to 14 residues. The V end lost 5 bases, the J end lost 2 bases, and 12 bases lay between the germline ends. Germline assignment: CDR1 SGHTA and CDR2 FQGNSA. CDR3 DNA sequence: TGTGCCAGCAGCCGGGGACGGGATCAAGAGACCCAGTACTTC. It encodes CASSRGRDQETQYF. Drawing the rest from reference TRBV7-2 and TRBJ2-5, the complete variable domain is GAGVSQSPSNKVTEKGKDVELRCDPISGHTALYWYRQSLGQGLEFLIYFQGNSAPDKSGLPSDRFSAERTGGSVSTLTIQRTQQEDSAVYLCASSRGRDQETQYFGPGTRLLVL.

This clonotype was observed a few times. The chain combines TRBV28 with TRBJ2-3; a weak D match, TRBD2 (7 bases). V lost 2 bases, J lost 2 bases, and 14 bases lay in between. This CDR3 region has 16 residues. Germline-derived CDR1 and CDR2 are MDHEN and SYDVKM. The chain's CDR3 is CASSLRRGPITDTQYF. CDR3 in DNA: TGTGCCAGCAGTTTACGGCGGGGGCCAATCACAGATACGCAGTATTTT.

CDR3 loop: CASSPRVYTGELFF. The CDR3 DNA sequence: TGCGCCAGCAGCCCCAGGGTTTATACCGGGGAGCTGTTTTTT. This chain joins TRBV5-1 and TRBJ2-2, with D possibly being TRBD1 (5 bases). Trimming took 4 bases from V and 5 from J, leaving 12 bases between them. The V gene's germline CDR1 is SGHRS and CDR2 YFSETQ. The CDR3 loop spans 14 amino acids.

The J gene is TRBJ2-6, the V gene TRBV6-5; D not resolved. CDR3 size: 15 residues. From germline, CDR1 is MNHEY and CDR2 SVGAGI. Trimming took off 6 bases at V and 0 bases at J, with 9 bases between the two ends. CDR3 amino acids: CASSPLGSGANVLTF. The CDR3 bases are TGTGCCAGCAGCCCCTTGGGCTCTGGGGCCAACGTCCTGACTTTC.

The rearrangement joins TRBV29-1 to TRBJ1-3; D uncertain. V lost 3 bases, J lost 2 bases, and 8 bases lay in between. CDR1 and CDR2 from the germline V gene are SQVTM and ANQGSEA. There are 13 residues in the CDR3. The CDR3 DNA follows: TGCAGCGTTGAGTCCCAGGCTGGAAACACCATATATTTT. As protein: CSVESQAGNTIYF.

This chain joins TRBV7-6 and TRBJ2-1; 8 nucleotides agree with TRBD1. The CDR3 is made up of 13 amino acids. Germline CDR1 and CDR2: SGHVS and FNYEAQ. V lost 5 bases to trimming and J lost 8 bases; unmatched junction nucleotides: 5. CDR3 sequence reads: CASSSDRGDEQFF. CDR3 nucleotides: TGTGCCAGCAGCAGCGACAGGGGTGATGAGCAGTTCTTC.

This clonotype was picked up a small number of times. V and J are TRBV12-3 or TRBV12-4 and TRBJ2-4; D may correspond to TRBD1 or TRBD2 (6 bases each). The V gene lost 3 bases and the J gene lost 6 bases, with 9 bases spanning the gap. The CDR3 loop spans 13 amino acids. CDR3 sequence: CASSFEGGNIQYF. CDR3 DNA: TGTGCCAGCAGTTTTGAGGGGGGAAACATTCAGTACTTC.

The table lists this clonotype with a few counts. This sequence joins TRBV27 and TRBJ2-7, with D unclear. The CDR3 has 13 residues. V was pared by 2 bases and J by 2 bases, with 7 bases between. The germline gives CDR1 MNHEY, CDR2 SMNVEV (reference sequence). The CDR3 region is CASSLKATYEQYV. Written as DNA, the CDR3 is TGTGCCAGCAGTTTAAAGGCTACCTACGAGCAGTACGTC.